The TCR beta chain under discussion was sequenced for a study of early T cells in non-severe SARS-CoV-2 infection. About the study: The authors sequenced bulk RNA from unsorted whole blood, leaving chains unpaired. General observations from the study: Matching with VDJdb favored anti-spike CD8 responses (missing private and CD4 specificities).

Turning to this clonotype: Its antigen is unknown.

The CDR3 is made up of 15 amino acids. After removal of 4 bases from V and 4 bases from J, the junction contained 7 bases not matched to a gene. CDR1 and CDR2 from the germline V gene are SGDLS and YYNGEE. Researchers attached unique molecular identifiers to individual cDNA molecules. One entry per CDR3 protein results from TCRdb running MiXCR on the 5' RACE reads. The sample lists about 92,000 distinct CDR3 sequences, 16% occurring once. The rearrangement uses TRBV9 and TRBJ2-2; 7 bases line up with TRBD1. This TCR was recovered from an adult who was a healthcare worker with PCR-confirmed SARS-CoV-2 infection or an uninfected control (not recorded which). Sequenced: whole blood. The CDR3 DNA is TGTGCCAGCAGCATCACAGGGGTCCTCACCGGGGAGCTGTTTTTT. Protein sequence: CASSITGVLTGELFF.